These 23 T cell receptor beta chains were sequenced from one sample in a study of T cells in Graves' hyperthyroidism and ophthalmopathy. RNA transcripts were the template for amplifying TCR beta CDR3 regions. First-round RT-PCR of the TCR CDR3 relied on the HTBI primer set. TCRdb re-called the multiplex PCR reads with MiXCR, one entry per CDR3 protein. Among approximately 610,000 distinct CDR3 sequences listed, roughly 14% were seen once. The sequenced sample was blood. The receptors stem from a woman in her 40s with Graves' ophthalmopathy.

This clonotype has at least ten counts. The chain joins TRBV12-3 or TRBV12-4 to TRBJ1-1, with D possibly matching TRBD1 (6 bases). The CDR3 runs 13 residues. V lost 7 bases to trimming and J lost 5 bases, with 14 bases between them. This CDR3 is CASTPTGWTEAFF. As DNA, the CDR3 is TGTGCCAGCACCCCGACAGGCTGGACTGAAGCTTTCTTT.

The chain recombines TRBV6-5 with TRBJ1-2; D unclear. CDR1 and CDR2 from the germline V gene are MNHEY and SVGAGI. The CDR3 contains 14 residues. V was cut by 2 bases and J by 7 bases, with 14 bases left in between. The CDR3 DNA sequence: TGTGCCAGCAGTTACCCTGGCCATGGAGGTGGCTACACCTTC. Its translation: CASSYPGHGGGYTF.

This clonotype was seen at least ten times. The rearrangement uses TRBV28 and TRBJ2-7, with 10 bases that match TRBD1. CDR3 size: 16 residues. The V and J ends lost 4 bases and 6 bases, in that order; junction bases with no gene match: 12. Germline CDR1 reads MDHEN; CDR2 reads SYDVKM. Written as DNA, the CDR3 is TGTGCCAGCAGTTCAACCCCGGGACAGGGGAATTCCGAGCAGTACTTC. Its translation is CASSSTPGQGNSEQYF. Filled out from reference TRBV28 and TRBJ2-7, the complete variable domain reads DVKVTQSSRYLVKRTGEKVFLECVQDMDHENMFWYRQDPGLGLRLIYFSYDVKMKEKGDIPEGYSVSREKKERFSLILESASTNQTSMYLCASSSTPGQGNSEQYFGPGTRLTVT.

This clonotype was seen ten or more times. V usage is TRBV11-2 and J usage is TRBJ2-7; tentative D call: TRBD1 (5 bases). Looked up from germline, CDR1 is SGHAT and CDR2 is FQNNGV. The CDR3 consists of 15 residues. Trimming pared 5 bases from V and 1 base from J, leaving 15 bases between. CDR3: CASSPPPGQSYEQYF. Here the CDR3 DNA reads TGTGCCAGCAGCCCTCCACCAGGGCAGTCCTACGAGCAGTACTTC.

This clonotype was seen ten or more times. The chain links TRBV27 to TRBJ2-7; D is undetermined. V was shortened by 8 bases and J by 5 bases, with 4 bases between the two germline ends. CDR1 is MNHEY and CDR2 is SMNVEV in the germline V gene (reference sequence). This CDR3 has 9 residues. CDR3 in DNA: TGTGCCAGCCGCCACGAGCAGTACTTC. Translation: CASRHEQYF.

J is TRBJ1-2 and V is TRBV2; 9 nucleotides line up with TRBD1. This CDR3 has 17 residues. V gave up 6 bases and J gave up 6 bases; unmatched junction bases: 17. Germline V gene lookup returns CDR1 SNHLY and CDR2 FYNNEI. The CDR3 DNA sequence: TGTGCCAGCAGCGCCACAGGCACAGGGGGCGGATCGAATGGCTACACCTTC. Translation gives CASSATGTGGGSNGYTF.

The sample holds many counts of this clonotype. The chain carries TRBV10-3 and TRBJ2-7, with D tentatively TRBD1 (6 bases). CDR1 is ENHRY, CDR2 SYGVKD, per germline. V lost 3 bases, J lost 6 bases, and 15 bases lay in between. The CDR3 covers 14 residues. The DNA of the CDR3 is TGTGCCATCAGTGACAAGGAAGGGGGATCCGAGCAGTACTTC. Its translation: CAISDKEGGSEQYF.

In its sample, this clonotype was seen a few times. This rearrangement joins TRBV4-3 to TRBJ1-6; TRBD1 aligns across 10 bases. Germline CDR1 LGHNA, CDR2 YSLEER. The junction had 10 bases not matched to a gene; V was cut back by 0 bases and J by 11 bases. CDR3 length: 17 residues. CDR3 DNA sequence: TGCGCCAGCAGCCAAGATCGAGGGACAGGGGTAAGGCCACCCCTCCACTTT. Residues: CASSQDRGTGVRPPLHF.

The chain links TRBV4-2 to TRBJ1-1; D is perhaps TRBD1 (5 bases). Germline V gene data show CDR1 as LGHNA and CDR2 as YNFKEQ. This CDR3 is built from 15 residues. V dropped 6 bases and J dropped 0 bases, with 14 bases sitting between them. CDR3 protein: CASRKSEGLNTEAFF. For the CDR3, the DNA is TGTGCCAGCAGAAAATCGGAGGGGTTGAACACTGAAGCTTTCTTT.

CDR3 sequence: CASSRSGPALNEQFF. CDR3 DNA: TGCGCCAGCAGCCGAAGCGGCCCCGCGCTCAATGAGCAGTTCTTC. The rearrangement uses TRBV5-1 and TRBJ2-1; the D gene is possibly TRBD2 (5 bases). This CDR3 region has 15 residues. The V gene's germline CDR1 is SGHRS and CDR2 YFSETQ. Trimming took off 4 bases at V and 6 bases at J, with 17 bases between the two ends.

This clonotype came up many times. The chain links TRBV4-2 to TRBJ2-7; 10 positions match TRBD2. Germline CDR1 reads LGHNA; CDR2 reads YNFKEQ. J gave up 4 bases and V 0 bases, and 9 bases lay outside the gene matches. The CDR3 covers 17 residues. CDR3 region: CASSQDSASGSGYEQYF. DNA for the CDR3: TGTGCCAGCAGCCAAGACTCGGCTAGCGGGAGTGGGTACGAGCAGTACTTC.

This clonotype was seen many times. The chain uses TRBV7-9 and TRBJ1-2; D call uncertain. There are 13 residues in the CDR3. Germline CDR1 reads SEHNR; CDR2 reads FQNEAQ (reference sequence). Trimming shortened V by 6 bases and J by 8 bases, and 16 bases separated the two germline ends. Here the CDR3 reads CASSQGSKEGYTF. CDR3 in DNA: TGTGCCAGCAGTCAAGGGTCGAAAGAAGGCTACACCTTC.

V usage is TRBV3-1 and J usage is TRBJ1-1; a possible D gene is TRBD1 (5 bases). This CDR3 has 13 amino acids. The V end was cut by 1 base, the J end by 11 bases, with 14 bases between. Germline V CDR1 and CDR2: LGHDT, YNNKEL (reference sequence). The CDR3 DNA follows: TGTGCCAGCAGCCAAGGCGGGGGTGCTAGGGCTTTCTTT. Encoded protein: CASSQGGGARAFF.

This chain links TRBV20-1 with TRBJ2-5; possible D gene TRBD1, 6 bases. CDR1 is DFQATT and CDR2 is SNEGSKA in the germline V gene (reference sequence). The CDR3 consists of 12 residues. Between the trimmed V and J ends, which lost 5 bases and 2 bases, there was a span of 9 bases. The CDR3, as DNA: TGCAGTGCTCAGGGGTGGCAAGAGACCCAGTACTTC. Amino acid sequence: CSAQGWQETQYF.

Many counts were recorded for this clonotype. The chain couples TRBV6-4 to TRBJ2-1, with TRBD1 matching over 7 bases. The CDR3 extends over 16 amino acids. V lost 4 bases to trimming and J lost 0 bases; unmatched junction nucleotides: 6. Germline values: CDR1 MRHNA, CDR2 SNTAGT. The CDR3 DNA reads TGTGCCAGCAGTGCCTCAGACAGGGACTCCTACAATGAGCAGTTCTTC. Its translation is CASSASDRDSYNEQFF.

This clonotype was seen at least ten times. The gene calls are TRBV12-3 or TRBV12-4 and TRBJ2-7, with a tentative D call TRBD1 (6 bases). The CDR3 runs 15 residues. V lost 6 bases to trimming and J lost 2 bases, with 17 bases between them. Here the CDR3 reads CASSSTIRDTYEQYF. The CDR3 DNA sequence: TGTGCCAGCAGCTCAACGATCCGGGACACCTACGAGCAGTACTTC.

This clonotype was counted at least ten times. This sequence joins TRBV9 and TRBJ2-2; 8 bases fit TRBD2. Germline trimming cut 6 bases from V and 4 bases from J; bases unmatched to any gene: 11. Germline V CDR1 and CDR2: SGDLS, YYNGEE. This CDR3 is 16 amino acids long. The CDR3 loop is CASTHSTSASTGELFF. The CDR3 DNA is TGTGCCAGCACCCATTCGACTAGCGCGAGCACCGGGGAGCTGTTTTTT.

This clonotype was seen many times. The junction differs from germline at one of its ends, possibly a read error. The V gene is TRBV5-1, the J gene TRBJ1-1; tentative D call: TRBD1 (5 bases). Germline V gives CDR1 SGHRS, CDR2 YFSETQ. The CDR3 extends over 13 amino acids. The CDR3 nucleotides read TGTGCCAGCAGTTTGCAGGGTCGGACTGAAGCTTTCTTT. This gives the protein CASSLQGRTEAFF.

This clonotype was recorded many times. The chain uses TRBV20-1 and TRBJ1-2; D is ambiguous. Germline V gives CDR1 DFQATT, CDR2 SNEGSKA (reference sequence). This CDR3 has 14 amino acids. Trimming pared 1 base from V and 2 bases from J, leaving 11 bases between. CDR3 coding DNA: TGCAGTGCTAGAGTGGCGGGATCCAACTATGGCTACACCTTC. Protein: CSARVAGSNYGYTF.

The chain links TRBV29-1 to TRBJ2-4, with TRBD2 matching over 7 bases. The trim removed 7 bases at V and 10 bases at J, leaving 13 bases unmatched. CDR1 and CDR2 (germline): SQVTM, ANQGSEA. This CDR3 comprises 13 residues. The CDR3 protein is CSASRGLGEIQYF. The CDR3, as DNA: TGCAGCGCCTCCCGCGGACTAGGTGAAATTCAGTACTTC.

The chain couples TRBV7-2 to TRBJ1-6; no definite D call. Looked up from germline, CDR1 is SGHTA and CDR2 is FQGNSA. V shed 2 bases and J shed 6 bases, with 11 bases lying between them. This CDR3 comprises 15 residues. The CDR3 nucleotides are TGTGCCAGCAGCTTACCCGCAGGACCTAATTCACCCCTCCACTTT. Residues: CASSLPAGPNSPLHF.

This clonotype has ten or more counts. The chain joins TRBV28 to TRBJ2-5; perhaps TRBD1 as D (6 bases). Trimming took 6 bases from V and 2 from J, leaving 16 bases between them. CDR1 and CDR2 from the germline V gene are MDHEN and SYDVKM. There are 15 residues in the CDR3. The CDR3, as DNA: TGTGCCAGCAGCTCCTCAGAGGGGGTACAAGAGACCCAGTACTTC. Its translation is CASSSSEGVQETQYF.

This clonotype was detected a few times. V usage is TRBV4-1 and J usage is TRBJ2-5; 10 nucleotides match TRBD2. Per germline, CDR1 MGHRA and CDR2 YSYEKL. V lost 3 bases to trimming and J lost 6 bases; unmatched junction nucleotides: 4. The CDR3 is made up of 14 amino acids. CDR3: CASSHLAGVKTQYF. CDR3 sequence (DNA): TGCGCCAGCAGCCATCTAGCGGGAGTCAAGACCCAGTACTTC.